This T cell receptor (beta chain) stems from a study of monozygotic twins with inflammatory bowel disease. Germline V gives CDR1 MNHEY, CDR2 SVGEGT. The CDR3 has 12 amino acids. TCRdb re-called the 5' RACE reads and shows each CDR3 protein once, DNA omitted. The sample has about 210,000 distinct CDR3 sequences; the top ten hold around 7.6%. On this clonotype: Its antigen is as yet unknown.

Notes on the study in general: IBD patients carried less diverse TCRbeta repertoires (inverse Simpson) than healthy co-twins.

The sequenced material came from blood. The TCR originated in a human donor with ulcerative colitis or Crohn's disease, or a healthy co-twin of an affected twin (not recorded which). The chain recombines TRBV6-2 or TRBV6-3 with TRBJ2-1. CDR3 sequence: CASSTSVAEQFF.